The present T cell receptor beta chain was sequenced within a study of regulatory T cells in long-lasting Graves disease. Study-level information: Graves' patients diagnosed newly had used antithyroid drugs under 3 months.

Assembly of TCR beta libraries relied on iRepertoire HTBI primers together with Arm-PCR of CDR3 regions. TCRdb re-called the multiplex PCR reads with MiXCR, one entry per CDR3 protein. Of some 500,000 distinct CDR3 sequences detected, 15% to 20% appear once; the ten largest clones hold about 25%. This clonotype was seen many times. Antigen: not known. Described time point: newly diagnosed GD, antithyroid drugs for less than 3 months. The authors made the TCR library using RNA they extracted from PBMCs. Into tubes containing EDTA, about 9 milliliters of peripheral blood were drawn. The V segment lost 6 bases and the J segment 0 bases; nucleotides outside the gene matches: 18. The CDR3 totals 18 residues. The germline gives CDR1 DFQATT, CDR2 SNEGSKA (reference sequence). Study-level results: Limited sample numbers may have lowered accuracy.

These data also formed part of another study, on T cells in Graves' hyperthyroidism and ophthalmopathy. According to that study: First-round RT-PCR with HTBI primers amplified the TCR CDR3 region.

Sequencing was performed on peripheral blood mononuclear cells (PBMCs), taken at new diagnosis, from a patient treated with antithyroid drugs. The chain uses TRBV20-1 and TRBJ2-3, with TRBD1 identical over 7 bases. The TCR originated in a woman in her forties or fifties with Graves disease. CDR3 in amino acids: CSATPSGQTFSSTDTQYF. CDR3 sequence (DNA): TGCAGTGCCACACCCTCGGGACAGACTTTCTCTAGCACAGATACGCAGTATTTT.